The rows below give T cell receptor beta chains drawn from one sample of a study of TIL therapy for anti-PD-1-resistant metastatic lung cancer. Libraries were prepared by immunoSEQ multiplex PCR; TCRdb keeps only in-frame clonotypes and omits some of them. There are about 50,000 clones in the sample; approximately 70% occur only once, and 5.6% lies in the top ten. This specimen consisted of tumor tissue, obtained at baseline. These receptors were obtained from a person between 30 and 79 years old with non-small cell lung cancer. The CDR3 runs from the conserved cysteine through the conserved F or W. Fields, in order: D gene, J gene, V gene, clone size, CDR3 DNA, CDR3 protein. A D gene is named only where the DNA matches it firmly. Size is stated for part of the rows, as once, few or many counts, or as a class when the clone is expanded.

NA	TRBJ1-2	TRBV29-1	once	TGCAGCGTTAGTGGGGGGTCGAGCTATGGCTACACCTTC	CSVSGGSSYGYTF
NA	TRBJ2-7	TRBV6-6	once	TGTGCCAGCAGGGATAAAGCGGGTTCCCCCTACGAGCAGTACTTC	CASRDKAGSPYEQYF
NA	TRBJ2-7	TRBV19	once	TGTGCCAGTACGAGGGGCGGCTCCTACGAGCAGTACTTC	CASTRGGSYEQYF
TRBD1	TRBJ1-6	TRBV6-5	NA	TGTGCCAGCAGTTACCCGCGACAGGGAGTTAATTCACCCCTCCACTTT	CASSYPRQGVNSPLHF
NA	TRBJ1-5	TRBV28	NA	TGTGCCAGCGGGACGTATAGCAATCAGCCCCAGCATTTT	CASGTYSNQPQHF
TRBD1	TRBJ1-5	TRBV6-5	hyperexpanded	TGTGCCAGCAGTTTTACAGGGGAACAGCCCCAGCATTTT	CASSFTGEQPQHF
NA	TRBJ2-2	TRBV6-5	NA	TGTGCCAGCAGTTACCTTCCGGGAGCGGGCACCGGGGAGCTGTTTTTT	CASSYLPGAGTGELFF
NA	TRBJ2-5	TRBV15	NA	TGTGCCACCAGCAGAGACCTAGACAACCAAGAGACCCAGTACTTC	CATSRDLDNQETQYF
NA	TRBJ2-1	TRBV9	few	TGTGCCAGCAGCCCTAGAGGACCCTCCTCCTACAATGAGCAGTTCTTC	CASSPRGPSSYNEQFF
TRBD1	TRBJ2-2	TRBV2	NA	TGTGCCAGCAGTGACTCGCAGGGGGTAGGCGGGGAGCTGTTTTTT	CASSDSQGVGGELFF
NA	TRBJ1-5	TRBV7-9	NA	TGTGCCAGCAGCTCTCAACTGCAGCCCCAGCATTTT	CASSSQLQPQHF
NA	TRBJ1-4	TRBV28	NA	TGTGCCAGCAACCAGGGCAGAGGAAAACTGTTTTTT	CASNQGRGKLFF
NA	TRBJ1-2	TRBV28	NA	TGTGCCAGCGGCCGGGCGGGGGCAATAGGCGGCTACACCTTC	CASGRAGAIGGYTF
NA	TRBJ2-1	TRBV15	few	TGTGCCACCAGCAGAGGCGGCGCGGGAGAGCAGTTCTTC	CATSRGGAGEQFF
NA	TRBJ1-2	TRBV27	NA	TGTGCCACCTTGAAGGGAGGCGGCTACACCTTC	CATLKGGGYTF
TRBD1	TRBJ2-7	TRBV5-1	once	TGCGCCAGCAGCGAAGGACAGGCTACCTACGAGCAGTACTTC	CASSEGQATYEQYF
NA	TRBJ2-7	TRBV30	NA	TGTGCCTGGAGCCGGGACATTTACGAGCAGTACTTC	CAWSRDIYEQYF
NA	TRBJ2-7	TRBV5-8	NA	TGTGCCAGCAGCTTGGGCTACGAGCAGTACTTC	CASSLGYEQYF
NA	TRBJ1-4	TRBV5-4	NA	TGTGCCAGCAGCCCGAGTCGGGTGGGTGAAAAACTGTTTTTT	CASSPSRVGEKLFF
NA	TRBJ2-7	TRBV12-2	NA	TGTGCAAGTCGCTTAGGAACCCTCCGGGCTGTCCCGGTCTACGAGCAGTACTTC	CASRLGTLRAVPVYEQYF
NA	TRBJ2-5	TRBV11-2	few	TGTGCCAGCAGCCCCTCCGCCCAGACCCAGTACTTC	CASSPSAQTQYF
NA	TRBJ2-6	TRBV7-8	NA	TGTGCCAGCAGCTCAACAGAAATCTCTGGGGCCAACGTCCTGACTTTC	CASSSTEISGANVLTF
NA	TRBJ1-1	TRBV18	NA	TGTGCCAGCTCACCGCAGAGGACTGAAGCTTTCTTT	CASSPQRTEAFF
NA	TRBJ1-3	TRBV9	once	TGTGCCAGCAGCGTAGCTACCCTTGGAAACACCATATATTTT	CASSVATLGNTIYF
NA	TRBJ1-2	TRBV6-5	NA	TGTGCCAGCAGTTACTCCGGGCCTCAGGGCTATGGCTACACCTTC	CASSYSGPQGYGYTF